This entry lists 19 T cell receptor beta chains sequenced from one sample in a study of Graves' ophthalmopathy and Graves' hyperthyroidism. Beta-chain TCR CDR3 regions were amplified from RNA transcripts. The first-round RT-PCR employed HTBI primers together with the Qiagen OneStep RT-PCR kit. A multiplex PCR was then performed as the second round. TCRdb ran MiXCR on the multiplex PCR reads and lists one entry per CDR3 protein. The data hold roughly 400,000 distinct CDR3 sequences, with about 17% observed a single time. Material for sequencing was peripheral blood. The origin of the receptors is a woman between 18 and 29 years old with Graves' ophthalmopathy.

The rearrangement links TRBV7-2 to TRBJ1-6, with D perhaps matching TRBD1 (5 bases). This CDR3 has 13 residues. Trimming stripped 0 bases from V and 15 bases from J, with 12 bases between. CDR1 and CDR2 (germline): SGHTA, FQGNSA. The CDR3 coding sequence is TGTGCCAGCAGCTTAGCGGCAGGGACTGTCCTCCACTTT. As protein: CASSLAAGTVLHF. Using reference TRBV7-2 and TRBJ1-6 for the parts outside the CDR3, the full variable domain is GAGVSQSPSNKVTEKGKDVELRCDPISGHTALYWYRQSLGQGLEFLIYFQGNSAPDKSGLPSDRFSAERTGGSVSTLTIQRTQQEDSAVYLCASSLAAGTVLHFGNGTRLTVT.

This clonotype was seen at least ten times. The V gene is TRBV7-3, the J gene TRBJ1-3; D remains ambiguous. V lost 2 bases, J lost 0 bases, and 11 bases lay in between. The CDR3 has 16 residues. Germline V gene lookup returns CDR1 SGHTA and CDR2 FQGTGA. The CDR3 DNA reads as TGTGCCAGCAGCTTATTTGCCCGTTCCTCTGGAAACACCATATATTTT. Translated: CASSLFARSSGNTIYF.

The chain has TRBV18 and TRBJ2-7; 9 bases line up with TRBD2. The trim removed 5 bases at V and 5 bases at J, leaving 13 bases unmatched. CDR1 KGHSH and CDR2 LQKENI come from the germline V gene. The CDR3 has 16 amino acids. The CDR3 nucleotides are TGTGCCAGCTCAAGTCGTTCCAGCGGGGGGCCCGACGAGCAGTACTTC. This translates into CASSSRSSGGPDEQYF.

This clonotype was counted only a few times. The chain combines TRBV7-2 with TRBJ2-7, with D tentatively TRBD1 (6 bases). CDR3 length equals 15 residues. From germline, CDR1 is SGHTA and CDR2 FQGNSA. V lost 2 bases, J lost 7 bases, and 18 bases lay in between. CDR3 sequence (DNA): TGTGCCAGCAGCTTATCAAACAGGGTCTCAGGGGAGCAGTACTTC. Protein sequence: CASSLSNRVSGEQYF.

This clonotype has a count of ten or more. This chain joins TRBV24-1 and TRBJ2-5, with 7 bases identical to TRBD1. This CDR3 region has 13 residues. Germline-derived CDR1 and CDR2 are KGHDR and SFDVKD. The junction had 6 bases not matched to a gene; V was cut back by 7 bases and J by 5 bases. This CDR3 reads CATRQGLRETQYF. In DNA form, the CDR3 reads TGTGCCACCAGACAGGGGTTAAGGGAGACCCAGTACTTC.

This clonotype was seen repeatedly, ten times or more. This chain uses TRBV5-1 with TRBJ2-7, with no clear D. V was cut by 4 bases and J by 6 bases, with 17 bases left in between. The CDR3 runs 14 residues. Germline-derived CDR1 and CDR2 are SGHRS and YFSETQ. The CDR3 region is CASSRLQSSAEQYF. The CDR3 DNA is TGCGCCAGCAGCCGGCTCCAGAGTTCGGCCGAGCAGTACTTC. Together with reference TRBV5-1 and TRBJ2-7, the CDR3 gives the full variable domain: KAGVTQTPRYLIKTRGQQVTLSCSPISGHRSVSWYQQTPGQGLQFLFEYFSETQRNKGNFPGRFSGRQFSNSRSEMNVSTLELGDSALYLCASSRLQSSAEQYFGPGTRLTVT.

This clonotype has at least ten counts. The rearrangement uses TRBV6-2 or TRBV6-3 and TRBJ1-5; 12 nucleotides align to TRBD1. The junction had 5 bases not matched to a gene; V was cut back by 4 bases and J by 4 bases. This CDR3 region has 16 residues. Looked up from germline, CDR1 is MNHEY and CDR2 is SVGEGT. The CDR3, as DNA: TGTGCCAGCAGTTCCGGGACAGGGGGCAGGAATCAGCCCCAGCATTTT. It encodes CASSSGTGGRNQPQHF.

The CDR3 sequence is CASTGGARMVEGYTF. CDR3 coding DNA: TGTGCCAGTACAGGGGGCGCGAGGATGGTCGAGGGCTACACCTTC. This chain uses TRBV28 with TRBJ1-2, with 9 bases identical to TRBD1. CDR3 length equals 15 residues. Germline loops: CDR1 MDHEN, CDR2 SYDVKM. The V segment lost 9 bases and the J segment 8 bases; nucleotides outside the gene matches: 16.

Many counts were recorded for this clonotype. The CDR3 region is CASSQLGLDGELFF. The CDR3 nucleotides read TGCGCCAGCAGCCAATTAGGGCTGGACGGGGAGCTGTTTTTT. This rearrangement joins TRBV4-3 to TRBJ2-2; D gene ambiguous. The CDR3 is made up of 14 amino acids. V was pared by 2 bases and J by 7 bases, with 11 bases between. In germline, CDR1 is LGHNA, CDR2 YSLEER.

This clonotype was observed many times. The chain recombines TRBV7-2 with TRBJ2-7; TRBD1 or TRBD2 may be the D gene (5 bases each). Germline CDR1 SGHTA, CDR2 FQGNSA. This CDR3 has 15 residues. Between the trimmed V and J ends, which lost 2 bases and 3 bases, there was a span of 14 bases. The CDR3 nucleotides are TGTGCCAGCAGCTTATCCGGGACGGGGAACTACGAGCAGTACTTC. Its translation: CASSLSGTGNYEQYF.

This chain links TRBV11-2 with TRBJ2-5, with D perhaps TRBD1 or TRBD2 (5 bases each). V lost 5 bases and J 5 bases, leaving 21 bases between the germline ends. Germline loops: CDR1 SGHAT, CDR2 FQNNGV. The CDR3 extends over 16 amino acids. For the CDR3, the DNA is TGTGCCAGCAGCCTAAGGGACGGCTCCATCGGGGAGACCCAGTACTTC. Amino acids: CASSLRDGSIGETQYF.

There are many counts of this clonotype. The gene calls are TRBV28 and TRBJ2-7; D may be TRBD2 (5 bases). Germline CDR1 MDHEN, CDR2 SYDVKM. The CDR3 runs to 16 residues. The V end was cut by 2 bases, the J end by 2 bases, with 16 bases between. CDR3 bases: TGTGCCAGCAGTTTAGGTGTCGAGGGCCCCGCCTACGAGCAGTACTTC. This gives the protein CASSLGVEGPAYEQYF. Using reference TRBV28 and TRBJ2-7 for the parts outside the CDR3, the full variable domain is DVKVTQSSRYLVKRTGEKVFLECVQDMDHENMFWYRQDPGLGLRLIYFSYDVKMKEKGDIPEGYSVSREKKERFSLILESASTNQTSMYLCASSLGVEGPAYEQYFGPGTRLTVT.

This clonotype came up a few times. The chain couples TRBV6-5 to TRBJ2-7; 10 nucleotides align to TRBD2. Germline V lookup: CDR1 MNHEY, CDR2 SVGAGI. Trimming removed 0 bases from V and 1 base from J; junction bases left unmatched: 0. The CDR3 sequence is 15 residues long. The CDR3 sequence is CASSYSLAGSYEQYF. The CDR3 DNA sequence: TGTGCCAGCAGTTACTCACTAGCGGGGTCCTACGAGCAGTACTTC.

The chain is built from TRBV25-1 and TRBJ2-2; a possible D gene is TRBD2 (5 bases). Germline CDR1 MGHDK, CDR2 SYGVNS. V gave up 0 bases and J gave up 5 bases, with 10 bases separating them. CDR3 length: 15 amino acids. The CDR3 sequence: CASSEYRGYTGELFF. The CDR3, as DNA: TGTGCCAGCAGTGAATATCGGGGTTATACCGGGGAGCTGTTTTTT.

The chain recombines TRBV28 with TRBJ1-6, with D perhaps TRBD1 (6 bases). Trimming removed 2 bases from V and 0 bases from J, with 14 bases in between. CDR1 is MDHEN, CDR2 SYDVKM, per germline. The CDR3 sequence is 18 residues long. The chain's CDR3 is CASSLLRQASSYNSPLHF. The CDR3 coding sequence is TGTGCCAGCAGTTTACTTCGACAGGCTAGCTCCTATAATTCACCCCTCCACTTT.

This clonotype was observed at least ten times. This could be a read error, since a much larger clone is one nucleotide away. The CDR3 does not close with the conserved phenylalanine or tryptophan, likely indicating a read error. The chain carries TRBV14 and TRBJ1-6; D not resolved. Germline loops: CDR1 SGHDN, CDR2 FVKESK. CDR3 length: 13 amino acids. The V gene lost 3 bases and the J gene lost 6 bases, with 6 bases spanning the gap. Written as DNA, the CDR3 is TGTGCCAGCAGCCAGACAAGTAATTCACCCCTCCACCTT. This encodes CASSQTSNSPLHL.

The rearrangement uses TRBV12-3 or TRBV12-4 and TRBJ1-2; no firm D call. The V gene lost 3 bases and the J gene lost 5 bases, with 16 bases spanning the gap. The CDR3 is 15 amino acids. The CDR3, as DNA: TGTGCCAGCAGTTTTTCAGGAGGGATGTGGTATGGCTACACCTTC. Its translation: CASSFSGGMWYGYTF.

The table lists this clonotype with a few counts. CDR3 loop: CASNAGGLETQYF. The CDR3 bases are TGTGCCAGCAACGCGGGGGGCCTAGAGACCCAGTACTTC. The gene calls are TRBV28 and TRBJ2-5; TRBD2 agrees at 8 bases. This CDR3 is built from 13 residues. Germline V gene lookup returns CDR1 MDHEN and CDR2 SYDVKM. Unmatched junction bases numbered 5, after V lost 7 bases and J lost 4 bases.

This clonotype was counted ten times or more. The V gene is TRBV5-6, the J gene TRBJ1-5; 8 positions agree with TRBD1. This CDR3 is 13 amino acids long. Losses at the gene ends were 0 bases for V and 11 bases for J; bases not matched to a gene: 4. Germline values: CDR1 SGHDT, CDR2 YYEEEE. CDR3 DNA sequence: TGTGCCAGCAGCTTGGGGGTGGACAGGGCCCAGCATTTT. It is translated as CASSLGVDRAQHF. The variable domain in full, with the rest retrieved from reference TRBV5-6 and TRBJ1-5, is DAGVTQSPTHLIKTRGQQVTLRCSPKSGHDTVSWYQQALGQGPQFIFQYYEEEERQRGNFPDRFSGHQFPNYSSELNVNALLLGDSALYLCASSLGVDRAQHFGDGTRLSIL.